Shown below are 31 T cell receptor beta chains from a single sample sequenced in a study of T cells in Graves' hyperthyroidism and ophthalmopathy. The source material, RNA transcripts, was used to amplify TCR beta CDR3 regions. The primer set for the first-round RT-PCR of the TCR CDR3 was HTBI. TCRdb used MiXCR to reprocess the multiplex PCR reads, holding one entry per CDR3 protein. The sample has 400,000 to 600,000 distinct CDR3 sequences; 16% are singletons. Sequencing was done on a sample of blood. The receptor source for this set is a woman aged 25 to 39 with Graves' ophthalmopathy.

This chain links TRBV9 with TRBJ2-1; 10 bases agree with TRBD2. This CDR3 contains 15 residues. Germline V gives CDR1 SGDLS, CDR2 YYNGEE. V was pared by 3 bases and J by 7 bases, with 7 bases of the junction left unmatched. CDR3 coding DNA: TGTGCCAGCAGCGGCGGACTAGCGGTTGTAAATGAGCAGTTCTTC. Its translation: CASSGGLAVVNEQFF.

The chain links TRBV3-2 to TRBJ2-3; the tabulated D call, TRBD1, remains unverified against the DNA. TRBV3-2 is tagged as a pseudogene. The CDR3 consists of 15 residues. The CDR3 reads CASSPHAGGGDAQYF. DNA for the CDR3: TGTGCCAGCAGCCCTCATGCAGGGGGCGGAGATGCGCAGTATTTT.

The CDR3 loop reads CASSGTGLYNSPLHF. CDR3 coding DNA: TGTGCCAGCTCAGGGACAGGTCTCTATAATTCACCCCTCCACTTT. This chain links TRBV27 with TRBJ1-6; 8 nucleotides agree with TRBD1. The CDR3 length is 15 residues. V was clipped by 8 bases and J by 3 bases; unmatched bases: 6. In germline, CDR1 is MNHEY, CDR2 SMNVEV (reference sequence).

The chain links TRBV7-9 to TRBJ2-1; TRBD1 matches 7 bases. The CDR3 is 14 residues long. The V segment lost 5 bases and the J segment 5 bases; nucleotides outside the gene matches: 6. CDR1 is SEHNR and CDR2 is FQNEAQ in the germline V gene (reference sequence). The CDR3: CASSTTGPDNEQFF. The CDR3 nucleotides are TGTGCCAGCAGCACGACAGGGCCAGACAATGAGCAGTTCTTC. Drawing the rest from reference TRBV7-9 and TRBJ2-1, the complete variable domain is DTGVSQNPRHKITKRGQNVTFRCDPISEHNRLYWYRQTLGQGPEFLTYFQNEAQLEKSRLLSDRFSAERPKGSFSTLEIQRTEQGDSAMYLCASSTTGPDNEQFFGPGTRLTVL.

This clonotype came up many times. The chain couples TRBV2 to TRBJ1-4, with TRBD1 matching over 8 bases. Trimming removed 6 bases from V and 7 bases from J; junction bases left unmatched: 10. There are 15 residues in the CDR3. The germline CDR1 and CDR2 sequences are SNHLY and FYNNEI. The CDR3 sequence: CASRRQSGGSEKLFF. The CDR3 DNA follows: TGTGCCAGCAGGCGACAGTCAGGGGGCAGTGAAAAACTGTTTTTT.

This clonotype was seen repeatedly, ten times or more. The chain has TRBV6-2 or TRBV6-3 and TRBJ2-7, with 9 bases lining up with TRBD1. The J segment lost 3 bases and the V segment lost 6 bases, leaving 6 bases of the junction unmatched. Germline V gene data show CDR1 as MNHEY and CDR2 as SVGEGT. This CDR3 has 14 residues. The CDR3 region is CASRDNRGLYEQYF. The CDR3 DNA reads TGTGCCAGCAGAGACAACAGGGGGCTCTACGAGCAGTACTTC.

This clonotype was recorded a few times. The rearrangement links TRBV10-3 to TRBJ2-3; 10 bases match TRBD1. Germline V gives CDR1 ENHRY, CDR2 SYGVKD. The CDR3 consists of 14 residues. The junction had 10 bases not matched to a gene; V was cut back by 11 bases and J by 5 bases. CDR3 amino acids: CAVSGTGVVDTQYF. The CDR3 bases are TGTGCCGTCTCCGGGACAGGGGTGGTAGATACGCAGTATTTT.

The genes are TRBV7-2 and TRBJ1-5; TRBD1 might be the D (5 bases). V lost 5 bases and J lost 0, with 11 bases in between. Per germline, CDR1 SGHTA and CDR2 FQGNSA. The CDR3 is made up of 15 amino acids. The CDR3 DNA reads TGTGCCAGCAGCCTGGACAATTTTAGCAATCAGCCCCAGCATTTT. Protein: CASSLDNFSNQPQHF.

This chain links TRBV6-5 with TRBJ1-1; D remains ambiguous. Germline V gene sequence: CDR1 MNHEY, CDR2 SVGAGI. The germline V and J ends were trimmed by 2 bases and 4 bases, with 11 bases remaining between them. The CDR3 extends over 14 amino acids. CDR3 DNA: TGTGCCAGCAGTTACCTGGGCTCCGGCACTGAAGCTTTCTTT. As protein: CASSYLGSGTEAFF.

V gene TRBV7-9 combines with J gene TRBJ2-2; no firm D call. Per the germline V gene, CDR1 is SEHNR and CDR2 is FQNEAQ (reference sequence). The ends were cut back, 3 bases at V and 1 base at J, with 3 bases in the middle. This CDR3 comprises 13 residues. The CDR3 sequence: CASSFKNTGELFF. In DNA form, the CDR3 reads TGTGCCAGCAGCTTCAAGAACACCGGGGAGCTGTTTTTT.

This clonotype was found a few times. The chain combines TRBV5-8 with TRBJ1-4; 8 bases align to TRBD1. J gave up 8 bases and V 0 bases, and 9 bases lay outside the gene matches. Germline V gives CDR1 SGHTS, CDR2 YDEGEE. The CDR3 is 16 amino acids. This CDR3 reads CASSLEGTGGSEKLFF. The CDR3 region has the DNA TGTGCCAGCAGCTTGGAGGGGACAGGAGGGAGCGAAAAACTGTTTTTT.

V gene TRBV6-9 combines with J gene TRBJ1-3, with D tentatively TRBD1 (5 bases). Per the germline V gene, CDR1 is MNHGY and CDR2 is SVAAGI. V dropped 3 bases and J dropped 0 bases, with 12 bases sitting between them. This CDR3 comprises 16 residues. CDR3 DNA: TGTGCCAGCAGTTACGCCCAGGGAATCTCTGGAAACACCATATATTTT. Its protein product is CASSYAQGISGNTIYF.

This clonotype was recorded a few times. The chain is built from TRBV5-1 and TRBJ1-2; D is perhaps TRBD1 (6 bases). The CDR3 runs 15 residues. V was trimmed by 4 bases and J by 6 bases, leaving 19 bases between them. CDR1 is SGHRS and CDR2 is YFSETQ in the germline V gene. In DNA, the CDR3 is TGCGCCAGCAGCCCGAGAACACAGGGTGGCGATGGCTACACCTTC. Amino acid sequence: CASSPRTQGGDGYTF.

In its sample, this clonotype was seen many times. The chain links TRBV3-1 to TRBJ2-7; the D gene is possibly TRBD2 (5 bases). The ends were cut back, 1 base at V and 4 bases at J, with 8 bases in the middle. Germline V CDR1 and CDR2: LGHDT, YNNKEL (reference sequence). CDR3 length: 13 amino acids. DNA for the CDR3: TGTGCCAGCAGCCAAGTAAGCGGTTACGAGCAGTACTTC. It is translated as CASSQVSGYEQYF.

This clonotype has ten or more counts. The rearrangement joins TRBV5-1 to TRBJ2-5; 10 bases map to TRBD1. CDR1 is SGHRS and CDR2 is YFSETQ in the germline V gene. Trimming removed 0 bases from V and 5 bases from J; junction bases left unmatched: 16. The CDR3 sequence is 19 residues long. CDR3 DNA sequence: TGCGCCAGCAGCTTGGGATCCCCCAGACAGGGGGCATTCGGTGAGACCCAGTACTTC. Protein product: CASSLGSPRQGAFGETQYF. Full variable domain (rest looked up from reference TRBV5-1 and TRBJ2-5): KAGVTQTPRYLIKTRGQQVTLSCSPISGHRSVSWYQQTPGQGLQFLFEYFSETQRNKGNFPGRFSGRQFSNSRSEMNVSTLELGDSALYLCASSLGSPRQGAFGETQYFGPGTRLLVL.

The DNA for the CDR3 is TGTGCCAGCAGTCCAAGACTAGCGGGAGGTTCCTACAATGAGCAGTTCTTC. This encodes CASSPRLAGGSYNEQFF. The chain is built from TRBV27 and TRBJ2-1, with 13 bases lining up with TRBD2. V shed 5 bases, J shed 1 base, and the junction held 5 bases outside the gene matches. The germline V gene has CDR1 MNHEY and CDR2 SMNVEV (reference sequence). The CDR3 is made up of 17 amino acids.

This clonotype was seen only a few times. The CDR3 nucleotides are TGTGCCAGCACCGACGGACAGGACTACGAGCAGTACTTC. Protein sequence: CASTDGQDYEQYF. The chain links TRBV2 to TRBJ2-7; 7 bases agree with TRBD1. This CDR3 spans 13 amino acids. Per germline, CDR1 SNHLY and CDR2 FYNNEI. V dropped 7 bases and J dropped 3; count of bases not matched to a gene: 6. Combining the CDR3 with reference TRBV2 and TRBJ2-7 gives the whole variable domain EPEVTQTPSHQVTQMGQEVILRCVPISNHLYFYWYRQILGQKVEFLVSFYNNEISEKSEIFDDQFSVERPDGSNFTLKIRSTKLEDSAMYFCASTDGQDYEQYFGPGTRLTVT.

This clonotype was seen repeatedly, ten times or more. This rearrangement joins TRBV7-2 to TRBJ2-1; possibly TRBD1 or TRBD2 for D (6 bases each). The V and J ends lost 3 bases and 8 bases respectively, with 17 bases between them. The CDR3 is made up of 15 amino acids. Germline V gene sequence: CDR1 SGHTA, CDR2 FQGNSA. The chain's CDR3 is CASSLGGGKVDEQFF. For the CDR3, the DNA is TGTGCCAGCAGCTTGGGGGGCGGGAAGGTCGATGAGCAGTTCTTC.

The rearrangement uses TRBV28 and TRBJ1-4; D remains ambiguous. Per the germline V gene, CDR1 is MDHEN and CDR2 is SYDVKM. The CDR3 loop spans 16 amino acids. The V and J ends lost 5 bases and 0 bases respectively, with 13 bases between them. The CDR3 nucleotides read TGTGCCAGCAGTCCTCGAGTGGGTGCAACTAATGAAAAACTGTTTTTT. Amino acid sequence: CASSPRVGATNEKLFF. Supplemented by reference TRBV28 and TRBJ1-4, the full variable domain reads DVKVTQSSRYLVKRTGEKVFLECVQDMDHENMFWYRQDPGLGLRLIYFSYDVKMKEKGDIPEGYSVSREKKERFSLILESASTNQTSMYLCASSPRVGATNEKLFFGSGTQLSVL.

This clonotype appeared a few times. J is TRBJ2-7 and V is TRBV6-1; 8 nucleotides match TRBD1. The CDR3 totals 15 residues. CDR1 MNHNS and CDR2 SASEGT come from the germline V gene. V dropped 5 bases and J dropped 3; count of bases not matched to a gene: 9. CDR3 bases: TGTGCCAGCAGTCCGGGACAGGTCCCGATCTACGAGCAGTACTTC. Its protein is CASSPGQVPIYEQYF.

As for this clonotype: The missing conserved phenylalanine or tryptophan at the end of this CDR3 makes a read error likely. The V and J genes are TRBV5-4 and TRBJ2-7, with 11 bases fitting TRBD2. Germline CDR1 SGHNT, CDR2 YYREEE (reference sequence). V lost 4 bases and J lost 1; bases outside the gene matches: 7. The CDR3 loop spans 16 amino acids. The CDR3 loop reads CASSSPTSGTSYEQYL. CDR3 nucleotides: TGTGCCAGCAGCAGCCCGACTAGCGGGACTTCCTACGAGCAGTACCTC.

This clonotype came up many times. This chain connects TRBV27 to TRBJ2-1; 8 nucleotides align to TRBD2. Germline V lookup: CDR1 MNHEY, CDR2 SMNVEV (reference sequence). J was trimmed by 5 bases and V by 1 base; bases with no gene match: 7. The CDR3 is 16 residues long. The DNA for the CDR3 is TGTGCCAGCAGTTTATTTGCGGGAGGCCGGGACAATGAGCAGTTCTTC. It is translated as CASSLFAGGRDNEQFF.

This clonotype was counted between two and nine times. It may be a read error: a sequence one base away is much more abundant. In DNA, the CDR3 is TGTGCCAGCAACCGGAGCAGTGAGCAGTTCTTC. This codes for CASNRSSEQFF. This chain links TRBV3-1 with TRBJ2-1; unclear D gene. V gave up 7 bases and J gave up 9 bases, with 10 bases separating them. The CDR3 is 11 residues long. The germline V gene encodes CDR1 LGHDT and CDR2 YNNKEL (reference sequence).

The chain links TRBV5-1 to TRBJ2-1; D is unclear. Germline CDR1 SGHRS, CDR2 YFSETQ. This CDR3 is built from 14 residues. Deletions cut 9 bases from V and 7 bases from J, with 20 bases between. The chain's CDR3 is CATALELVGNEQFF. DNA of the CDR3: TGCGCCACCGCGTTAGAATTAGTAGGGAATGAGCAGTTCTTC.

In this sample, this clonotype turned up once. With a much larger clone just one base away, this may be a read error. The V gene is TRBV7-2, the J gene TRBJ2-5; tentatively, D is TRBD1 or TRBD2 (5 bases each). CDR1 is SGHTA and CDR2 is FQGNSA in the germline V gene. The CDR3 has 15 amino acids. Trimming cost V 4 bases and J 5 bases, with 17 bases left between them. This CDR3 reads CASSSNPRGVETQYF. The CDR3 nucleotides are TGTGCCAGCAGCTCAAACCCCAGAGGGGTCGAGACCCAGTACTTC.

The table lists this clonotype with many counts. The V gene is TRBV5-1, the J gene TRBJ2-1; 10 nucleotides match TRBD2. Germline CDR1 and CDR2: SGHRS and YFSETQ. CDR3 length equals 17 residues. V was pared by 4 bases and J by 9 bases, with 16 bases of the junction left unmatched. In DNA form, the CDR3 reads TGCGCCAGCAGCGGAGGAGGTCTAGCGGGAGATCTTAGTGAGCAGTTCTTC. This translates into CASSGGGLAGDLSEQFF.

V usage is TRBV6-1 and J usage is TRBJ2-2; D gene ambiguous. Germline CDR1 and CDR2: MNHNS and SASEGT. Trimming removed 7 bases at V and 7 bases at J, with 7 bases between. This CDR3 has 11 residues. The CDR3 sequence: CASNSRGELFF. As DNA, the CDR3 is TGTGCCAGCAATTCACGCGGGGAGCTGTTTTTT.

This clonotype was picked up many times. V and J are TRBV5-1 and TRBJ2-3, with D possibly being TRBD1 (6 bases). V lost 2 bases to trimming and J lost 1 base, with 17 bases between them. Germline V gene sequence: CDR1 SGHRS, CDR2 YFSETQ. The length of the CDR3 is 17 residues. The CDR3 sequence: CASSFVPGDPGTDTQYF. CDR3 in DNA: TGCGCCAGCAGCTTTGTCCCAGGGGACCCCGGCACAGATACGCAGTATTTT.

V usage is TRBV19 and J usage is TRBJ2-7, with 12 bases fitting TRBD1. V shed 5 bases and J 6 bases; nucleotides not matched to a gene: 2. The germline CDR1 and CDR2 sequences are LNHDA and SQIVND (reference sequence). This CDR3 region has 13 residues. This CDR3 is CASSGTGGCEQYF. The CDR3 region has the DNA TGTGCCAGTAGTGGGACAGGGGGCTGCGAGCAGTACTTC.

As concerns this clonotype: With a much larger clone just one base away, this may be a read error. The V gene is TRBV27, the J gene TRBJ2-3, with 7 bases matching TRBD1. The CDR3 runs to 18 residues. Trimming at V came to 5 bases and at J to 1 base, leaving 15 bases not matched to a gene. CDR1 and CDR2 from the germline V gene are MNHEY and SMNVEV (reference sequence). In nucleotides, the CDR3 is TGTGCCAGCAGTCCCGGACAGGTTCGGGCTATTGGCACAGATACGCAGTATTTT. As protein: CASSPGQVRAIGTDTQYF.

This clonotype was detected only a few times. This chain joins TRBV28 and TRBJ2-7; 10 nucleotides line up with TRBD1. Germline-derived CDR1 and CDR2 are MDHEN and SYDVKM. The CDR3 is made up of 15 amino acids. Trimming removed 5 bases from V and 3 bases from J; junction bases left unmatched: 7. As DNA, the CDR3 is TGTGCCAGCAGTCCAACCGGGACAGGGGACTACGAGCAGTACTTC. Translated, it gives CASSPTGTGDYEQYF.